What follows describes a single T cell receptor (beta chain). Its matching antigen is unknown. This entry comes from a study of vaccination and CD4 T cells after COVID-19. Study summary: A CEFX pool, an HIV-1 Nef pool, or else no peptide went into the control cultures.

Indicated treatment: roughly 10-day PBMC culture with coronavirus spike peptide pools or control peptides (ViraFEST assay). PBMCs, plated at some 1.8 million per well, were grown in the presence of approximately 10 IU/ml IL-2 and around 10 ug/ml peptide pools. This CDR3 spans 12 amino acids. The ends were cut back, 6 bases at V and 8 bases at J, with 11 bases in the middle. Germline-derived CDR1 and CDR2 are MNHNS and SASEGT. An Oncomine TCR Beta short-read assay was used to sequence the DNA from cultured CD4+ T cells. TCRdb reprocessed the PCR reads via MiXCR and lists one record per CDR3 protein. The sample yields some 10,000 distinct CDR3 sequences, 60% to 65% seen once.

The chain carries TRBV6-1 and TRBJ1-5; D is unresolved. The TCR originated in a human donor who had recovered from COVID-19. Sequenced sample: CD4+ T cells from blood, cultured in vitro. The CDR3 sequence: CASREQLEPQHF. As DNA, the CDR3 is TGTGCCAGCAGGGAACAGCTTGAGCCCCAGCATTTT.